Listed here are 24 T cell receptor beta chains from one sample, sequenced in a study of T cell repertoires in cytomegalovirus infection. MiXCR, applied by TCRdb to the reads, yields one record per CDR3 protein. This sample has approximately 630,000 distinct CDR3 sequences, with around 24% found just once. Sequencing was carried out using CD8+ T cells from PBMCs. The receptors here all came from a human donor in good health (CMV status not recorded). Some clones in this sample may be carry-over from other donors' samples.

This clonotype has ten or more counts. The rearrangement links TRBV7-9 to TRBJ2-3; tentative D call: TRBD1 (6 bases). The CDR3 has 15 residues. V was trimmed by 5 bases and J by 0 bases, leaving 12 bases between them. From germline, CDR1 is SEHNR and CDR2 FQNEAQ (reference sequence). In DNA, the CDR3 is TGTGCCAGCAGCGAAGGACAGTCTAGCACAGATACGCAGTATTTT. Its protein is CASSEGQSSTDTQYF.

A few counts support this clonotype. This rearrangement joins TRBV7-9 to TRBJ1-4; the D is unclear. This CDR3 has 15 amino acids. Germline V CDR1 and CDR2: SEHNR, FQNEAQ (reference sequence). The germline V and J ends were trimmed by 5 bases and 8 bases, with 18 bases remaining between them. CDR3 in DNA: TGTGCCAGCAGCCCGCAAGGAGGACTTACGGAAAAACTGTTTTTT. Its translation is CASSPQGGLTEKLFF. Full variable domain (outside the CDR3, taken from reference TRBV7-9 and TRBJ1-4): DTGVSQNPRHKITKRGQNVTFRCDPISEHNRLYWYRQTLGQGPEFLTYFQNEAQLEKSRLLSDRFSAERPKGSFSTLEIQRTEQGDSAMYLCASSPQGGLTEKLFFGSGTQLSVL.

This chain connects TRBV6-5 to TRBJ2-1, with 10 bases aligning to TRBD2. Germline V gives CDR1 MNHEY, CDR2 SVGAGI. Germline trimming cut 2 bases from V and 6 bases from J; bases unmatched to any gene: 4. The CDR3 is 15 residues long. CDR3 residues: CASSYKRGGLNEQFF. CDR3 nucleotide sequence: TGTGCCAGCAGTTACAAGCGGGGGGGCCTCAATGAGCAGTTCTTC.

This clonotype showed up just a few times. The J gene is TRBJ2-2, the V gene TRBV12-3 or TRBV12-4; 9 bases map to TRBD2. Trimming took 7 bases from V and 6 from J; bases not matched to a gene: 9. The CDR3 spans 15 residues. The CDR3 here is CASTPEGGGAGELFF. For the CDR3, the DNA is TGTGCCAGCACCCCCGAGGGCGGGGGGGCCGGGGAGCTGTTTTTT.

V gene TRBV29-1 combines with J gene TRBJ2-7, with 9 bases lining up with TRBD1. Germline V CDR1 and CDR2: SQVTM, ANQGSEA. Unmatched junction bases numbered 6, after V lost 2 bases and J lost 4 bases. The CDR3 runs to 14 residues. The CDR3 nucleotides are TGCAGCGTTGAACGTCTGGGACAGGGTTACGAGCAGTACTTC. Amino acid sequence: CSVERLGQGYEQYF.

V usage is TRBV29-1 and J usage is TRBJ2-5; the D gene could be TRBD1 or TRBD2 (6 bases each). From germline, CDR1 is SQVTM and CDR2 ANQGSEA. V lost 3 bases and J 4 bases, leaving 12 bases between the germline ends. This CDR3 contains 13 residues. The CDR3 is CSVDQQGGETQYF. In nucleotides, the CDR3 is TGCAGCGTTGACCAACAGGGAGGAGAGACCCAGTACTTC.

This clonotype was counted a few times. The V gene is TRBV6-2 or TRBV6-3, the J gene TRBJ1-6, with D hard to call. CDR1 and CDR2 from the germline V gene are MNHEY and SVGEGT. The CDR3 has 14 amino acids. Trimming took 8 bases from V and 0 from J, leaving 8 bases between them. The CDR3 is CASQGLSYNSPLHF. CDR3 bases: TGTGCCAGCCAAGGGCTCTCCTATAATTCACCCCTCCACTTT.

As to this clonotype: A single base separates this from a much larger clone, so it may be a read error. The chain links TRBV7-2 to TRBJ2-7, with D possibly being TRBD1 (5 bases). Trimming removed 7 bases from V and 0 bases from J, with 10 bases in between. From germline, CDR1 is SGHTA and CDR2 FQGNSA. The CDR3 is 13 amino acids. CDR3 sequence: CASNIGHSYEQYF. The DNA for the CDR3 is TGTGCCAGCAACATAGGACACTCCTACGAGCAGTACTTC.

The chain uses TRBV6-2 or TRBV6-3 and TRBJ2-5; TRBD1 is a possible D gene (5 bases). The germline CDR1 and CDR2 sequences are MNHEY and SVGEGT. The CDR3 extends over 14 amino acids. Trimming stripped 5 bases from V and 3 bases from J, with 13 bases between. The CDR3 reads CASSPLTEKETQYF. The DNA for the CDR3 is TGTGCCAGCAGTCCCCTGACAGAAAAAGAGACCCAGTACTTC.

CDR3 sequence reads: CSARDPDGVSYNEQFF. CDR3 DNA sequence: TGCAGTGCTAGAGATCCCGACGGGGTCTCCTACAATGAGCAGTTCTTC. The chain combines TRBV20-1 with TRBJ2-1; the D gene is possibly TRBD2 (5 bases). The length of the CDR3 is 16 residues. The V gene lost 0 bases and the J gene lost 0 bases, with 12 bases spanning the gap. CDR1 is DFQATT and CDR2 is SNEGSKA in the germline V gene (reference sequence).

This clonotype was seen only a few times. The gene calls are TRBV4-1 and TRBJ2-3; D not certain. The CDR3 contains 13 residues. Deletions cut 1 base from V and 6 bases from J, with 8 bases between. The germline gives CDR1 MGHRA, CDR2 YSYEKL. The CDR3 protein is CASSQGIADTQYF. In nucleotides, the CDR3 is TGCGCCAGCAGCCAAGGTATAGCTGATACGCAGTATTTT.

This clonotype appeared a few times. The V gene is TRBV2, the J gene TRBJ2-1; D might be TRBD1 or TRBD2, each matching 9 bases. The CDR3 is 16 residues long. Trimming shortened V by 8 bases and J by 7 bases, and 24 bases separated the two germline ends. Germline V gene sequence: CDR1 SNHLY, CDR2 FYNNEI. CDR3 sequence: CASRDRERGVHNEQFF. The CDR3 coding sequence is TGTGCCAGCCGGGACAGGGAGCGGGGGGTCCATAATGAGCAGTTCTTC. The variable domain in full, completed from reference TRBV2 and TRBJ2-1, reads EPEVTQTPSHQVTQMGQEVILRCVPISNHLYFYWYRQILGQKVEFLVSFYNNEISEKSEIFDDQFSVERPDGSNFTLKIRSTKLEDSAMYFCASRDRERGVHNEQFFGPGTRLTVL.

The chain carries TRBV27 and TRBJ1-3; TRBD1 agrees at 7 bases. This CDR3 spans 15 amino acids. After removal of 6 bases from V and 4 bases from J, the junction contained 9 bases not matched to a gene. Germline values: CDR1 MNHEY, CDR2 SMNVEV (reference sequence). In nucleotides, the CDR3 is TGTGCCAGCAGCAGTATAGGGGGCTACGGAAACACCATATATTTT. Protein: CASSSIGGYGNTIYF.

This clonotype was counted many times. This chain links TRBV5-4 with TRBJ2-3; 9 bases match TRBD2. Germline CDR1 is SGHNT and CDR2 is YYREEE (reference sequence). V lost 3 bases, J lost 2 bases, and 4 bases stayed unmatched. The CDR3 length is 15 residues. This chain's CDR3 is CASSSGTSYTDTQYF. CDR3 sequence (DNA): TGTGCCAGCAGCTCCGGGACTAGCTACACAGATACGCAGTATTTT.

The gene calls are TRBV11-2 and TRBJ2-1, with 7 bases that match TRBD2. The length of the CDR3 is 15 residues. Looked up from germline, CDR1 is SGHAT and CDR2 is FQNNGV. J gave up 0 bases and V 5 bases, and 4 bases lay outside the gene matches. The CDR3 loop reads CASSNWGGSYNEQFF. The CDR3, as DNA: TGTGCCAGCAGCAATTGGGGGGGCTCCTACAATGAGCAGTTCTTC.

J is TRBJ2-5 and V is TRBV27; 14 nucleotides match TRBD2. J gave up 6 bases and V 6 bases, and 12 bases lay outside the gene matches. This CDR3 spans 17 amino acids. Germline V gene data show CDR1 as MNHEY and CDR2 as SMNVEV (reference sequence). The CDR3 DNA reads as TGTGCCAGCAGCAAAAACACTGGACTAGCGGGGGGAAAGACCCAGTACTTC. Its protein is CASSKNTGLAGGKTQYF.

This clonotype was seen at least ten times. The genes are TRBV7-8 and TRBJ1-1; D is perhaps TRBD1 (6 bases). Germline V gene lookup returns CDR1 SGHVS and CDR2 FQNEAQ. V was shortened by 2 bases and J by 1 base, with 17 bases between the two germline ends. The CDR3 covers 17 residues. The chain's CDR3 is CASSLLGGEVANTEAFF. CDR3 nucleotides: TGTGCCAGCAGCTTATTAGGGGGGGAGGTGGCGAACACTGAAGCTTTCTTT.

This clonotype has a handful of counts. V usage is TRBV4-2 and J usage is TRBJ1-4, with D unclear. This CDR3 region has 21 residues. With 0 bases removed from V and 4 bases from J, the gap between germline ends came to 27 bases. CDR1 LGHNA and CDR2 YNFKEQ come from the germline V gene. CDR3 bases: TGTGCCAGCAGCCAAGATTTTGGGGTTACAACTGAAGTTCCACTTAATGAAAAACTGTTTTTT. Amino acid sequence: CASSQDFGVTTEVPLNEKLFF.

The CDR3 here is CASSGGTGEGDTQYF. The CDR3 DNA reads TGTGCCAGCAGTGGTGGGACAGGGGAGGGCGATACGCAGTATTTT. V gene TRBV2 combines with J gene TRBJ2-3, with TRBD1 identical over 10 bases. V lost 4 bases, J lost 6 bases, and 7 bases stayed unmatched. CDR3 length equals 15 residues. Per germline, CDR1 SNHLY and CDR2 FYNNEI.

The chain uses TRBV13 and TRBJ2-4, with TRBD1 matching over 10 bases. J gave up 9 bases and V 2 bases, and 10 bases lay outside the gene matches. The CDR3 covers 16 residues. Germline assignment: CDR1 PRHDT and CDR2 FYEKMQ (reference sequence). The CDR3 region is CASSLPAGTGVGIQYF. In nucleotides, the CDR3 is TGTGCCAGCAGCTTACCCGCCGGGACAGGGGTTGGCATTCAGTACTTC.

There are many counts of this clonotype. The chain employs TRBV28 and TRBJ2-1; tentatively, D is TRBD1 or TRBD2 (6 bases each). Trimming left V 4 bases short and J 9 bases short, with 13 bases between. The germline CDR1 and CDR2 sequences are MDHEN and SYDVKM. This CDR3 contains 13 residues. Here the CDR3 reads CASSSPQGGEQFF. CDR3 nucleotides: TGTGCCAGCAGTTCGCCACAGGGAGGTGAGCAGTTCTTC.

The CDR3 nucleotides are TGTGCCAGCAGTTTGTATATCGTCCACGAGCAGTACTTC. Protein sequence: CASSLYIVHEQYF. The V and J genes are TRBV2 and TRBJ2-7; no reliable D call. Germline CDR1 SNHLY, CDR2 FYNNEI. The V and J ends lost 5 bases and 5 bases respectively, with 13 bases between them. This CDR3 spans 13 amino acids.

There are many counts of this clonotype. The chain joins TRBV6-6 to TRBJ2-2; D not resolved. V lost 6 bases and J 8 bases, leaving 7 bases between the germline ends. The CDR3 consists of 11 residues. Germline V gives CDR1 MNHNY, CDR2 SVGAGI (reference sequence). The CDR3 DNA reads TGTGCCAGCAGGGGGTCTGGGGAGCTGTTTTTT. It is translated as CASRGSGELFF.

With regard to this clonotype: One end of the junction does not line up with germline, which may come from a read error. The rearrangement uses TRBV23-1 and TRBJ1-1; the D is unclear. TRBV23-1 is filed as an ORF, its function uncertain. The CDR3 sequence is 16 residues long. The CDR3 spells CASSQSGLGFNTQAFF. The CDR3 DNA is TGCGCCAGCAGTCAATCCGGCCTCGGGTTTAACACTCAAGCTTTCTTT.